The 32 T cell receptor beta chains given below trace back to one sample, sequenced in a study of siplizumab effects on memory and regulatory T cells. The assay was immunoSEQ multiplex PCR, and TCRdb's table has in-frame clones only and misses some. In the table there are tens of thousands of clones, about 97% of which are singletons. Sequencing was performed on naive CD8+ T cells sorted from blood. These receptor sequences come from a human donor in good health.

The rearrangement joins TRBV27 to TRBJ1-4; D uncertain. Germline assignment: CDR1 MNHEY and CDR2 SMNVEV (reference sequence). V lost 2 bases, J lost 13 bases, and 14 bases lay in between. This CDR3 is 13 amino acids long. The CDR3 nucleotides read TGTGCCAGCAGTTTAGAGGTTCGGGGTAGACTGTTTTTT. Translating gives CASSLEVRGRLFF.

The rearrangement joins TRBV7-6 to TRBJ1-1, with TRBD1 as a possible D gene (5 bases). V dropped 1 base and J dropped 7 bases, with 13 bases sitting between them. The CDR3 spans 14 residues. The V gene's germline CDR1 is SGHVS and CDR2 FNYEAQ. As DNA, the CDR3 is TGTGCCAGCAGCTTAGGTCTCCAGGGCGGTGAAGCTTTCTTT. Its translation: CASSLGLQGGEAFF.

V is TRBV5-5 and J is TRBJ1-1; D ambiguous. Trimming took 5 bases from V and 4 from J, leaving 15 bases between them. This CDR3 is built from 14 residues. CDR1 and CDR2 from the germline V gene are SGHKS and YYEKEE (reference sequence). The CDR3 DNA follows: TGTGCCAGCAGTTCCACGATAGGAAGCACTGAAGCTTTCTTT. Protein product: CASSSTIGSTEAFF.

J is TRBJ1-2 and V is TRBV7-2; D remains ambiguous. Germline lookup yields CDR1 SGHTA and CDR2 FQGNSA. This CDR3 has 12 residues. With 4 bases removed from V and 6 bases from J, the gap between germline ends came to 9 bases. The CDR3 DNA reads TGTGCCAGCAGCTCTGACGTGGATGGCTACACCTTC. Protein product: CASSSDVDGYTF.

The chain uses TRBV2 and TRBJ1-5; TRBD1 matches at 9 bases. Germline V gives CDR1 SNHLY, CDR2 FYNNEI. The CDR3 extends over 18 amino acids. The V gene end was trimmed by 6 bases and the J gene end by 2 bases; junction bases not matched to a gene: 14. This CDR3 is CASRSGTGLFVGNQPQHF. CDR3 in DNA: TGTGCCAGCAGGTCCGGGACAGGGTTATTTGTGGGCAATCAGCCCCAGCATTTT. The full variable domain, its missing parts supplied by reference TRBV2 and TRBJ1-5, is EPEVTQTPSHQVTQMGQEVILRCVPISNHLYFYWYRQILGQKVEFLVSFYNNEISEKSEIFDDQFSVERPDGSNFTLKIRSTKLEDSAMYFCASRSGTGLFVGNQPQHFGDGTRLSIL.

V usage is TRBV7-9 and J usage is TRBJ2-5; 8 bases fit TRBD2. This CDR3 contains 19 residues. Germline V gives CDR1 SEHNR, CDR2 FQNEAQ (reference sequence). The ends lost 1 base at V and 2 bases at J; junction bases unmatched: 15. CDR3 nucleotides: TGTGCCAGCAGCTTAGGGGCCCCGAAAGCGGGAGAGCAGCAAGAGACCCAGTACTTC. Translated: CASSLGAPKAGEQQETQYF. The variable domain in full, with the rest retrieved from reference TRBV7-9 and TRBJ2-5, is DTGVSQNPRHKITKRGQNVTFRCDPISEHNRLYWYRQTLGQGPEFLTYFQNEAQLEKSRLLSDRFSAERPKGSFSTLEIQRTEQGDSAMYLCASSLGAPKAGEQQETQYFGPGTRLLVL.

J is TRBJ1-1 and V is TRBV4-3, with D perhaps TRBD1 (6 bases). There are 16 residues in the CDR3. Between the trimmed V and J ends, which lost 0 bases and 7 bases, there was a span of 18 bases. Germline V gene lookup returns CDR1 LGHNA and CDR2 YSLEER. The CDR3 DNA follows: TGCGCCAGCAGCCAAGATAGGGCCTGGTCAGGGGTTGAAGCTTTCTTT. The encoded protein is CASSQDRAWSGVEAFF.

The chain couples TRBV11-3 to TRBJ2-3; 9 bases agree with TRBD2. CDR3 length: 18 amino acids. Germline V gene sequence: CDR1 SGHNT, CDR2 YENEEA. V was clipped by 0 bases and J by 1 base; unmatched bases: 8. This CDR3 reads CASSLDRGLAVGTDTQYF. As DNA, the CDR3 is TGTGCCAGCAGCTTAGATCGGGGACTAGCAGTTGGCACAGATACGCAGTATTTT. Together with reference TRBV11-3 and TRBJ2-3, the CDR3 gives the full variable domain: EAGVVQSPRYKIIEKKQPVAFWCNPISGHNTLYWYLQNLGQGPELLIRYENEEAVDDSQLPKDRFSAERLKGVDSTLKIQPAELGDSAVYLCASSLDRGLAVGTDTQYFGPGTRLTVL.

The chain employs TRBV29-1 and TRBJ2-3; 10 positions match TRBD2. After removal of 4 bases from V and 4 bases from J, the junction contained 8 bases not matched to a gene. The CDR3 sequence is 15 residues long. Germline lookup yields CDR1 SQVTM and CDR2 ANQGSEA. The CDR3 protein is CSVVPSGSSSDTQYF. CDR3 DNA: TGCAGCGTTGTACCTAGCGGGAGTTCGTCAGATACGCAGTATTTT.

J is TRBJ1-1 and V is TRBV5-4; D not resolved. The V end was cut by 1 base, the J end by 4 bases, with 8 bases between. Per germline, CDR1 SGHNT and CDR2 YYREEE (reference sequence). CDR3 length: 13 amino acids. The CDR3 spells CASSLLGSTEAFF. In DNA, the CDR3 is TGTGCCAGCAGCTTGTTGGGGAGCACTGAAGCTTTCTTT.

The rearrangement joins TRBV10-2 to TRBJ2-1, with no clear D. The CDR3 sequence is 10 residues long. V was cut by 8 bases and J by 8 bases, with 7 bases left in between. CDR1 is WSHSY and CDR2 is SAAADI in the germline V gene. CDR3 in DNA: TGCGCCAGCTCCGGTTATGAGCAGTTCTTC. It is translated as CASSGYEQFF.

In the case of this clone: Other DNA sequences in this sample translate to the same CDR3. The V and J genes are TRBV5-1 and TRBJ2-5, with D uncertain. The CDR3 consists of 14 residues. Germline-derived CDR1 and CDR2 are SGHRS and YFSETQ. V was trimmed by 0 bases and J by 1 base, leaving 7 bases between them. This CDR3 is CASSLEGGQETQYF. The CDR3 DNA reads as TGCGCCAGCAGCTTGGAGGGCGGCCAAGAGACCCAGTACTTC.

CDR3 sequence (DNA): TGTGCCAGCAGCTCGCTAGAGGGCACAGATACGCAGTATTTT. Its protein product is CASSSLEGTDTQYF. The chain employs TRBV7-5 and TRBJ2-3; the table's D call of TRBD2 was not tested on the DNA. TRBV7-5 is termed a pseudogene. The CDR3 has 14 amino acids.

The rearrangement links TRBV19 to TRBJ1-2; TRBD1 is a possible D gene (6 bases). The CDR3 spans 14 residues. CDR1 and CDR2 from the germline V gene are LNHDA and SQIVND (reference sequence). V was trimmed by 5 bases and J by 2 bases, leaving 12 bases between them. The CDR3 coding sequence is TGTGCCAGTAGTTGGGCAGGGGAGAACTATGGCTACACCTTC. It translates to CASSWAGENYGYTF.

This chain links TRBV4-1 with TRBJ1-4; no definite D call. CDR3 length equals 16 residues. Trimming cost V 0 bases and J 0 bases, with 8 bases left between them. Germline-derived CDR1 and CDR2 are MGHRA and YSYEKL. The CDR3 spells CASSQDQDATNEKLFF. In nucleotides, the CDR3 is TGCGCCAGCAGCCAAGACCAAGATGCAACTAATGAAAAACTGTTTTTT.

The CDR3 nucleotides are TGTGCCAGCAGTTCCAGCCCTCCAAAGCAGGCCCAGTACTTC. As protein: CASSSSPPKQAQYF. The V gene is TRBV28, the J gene TRBJ2-5; D gene ambiguous. The germline V gene has CDR1 MDHEN and CDR2 SYDVKM. The CDR3 is 14 amino acids. Trimming removed 4 bases at V and 9 bases at J, with 18 bases between.

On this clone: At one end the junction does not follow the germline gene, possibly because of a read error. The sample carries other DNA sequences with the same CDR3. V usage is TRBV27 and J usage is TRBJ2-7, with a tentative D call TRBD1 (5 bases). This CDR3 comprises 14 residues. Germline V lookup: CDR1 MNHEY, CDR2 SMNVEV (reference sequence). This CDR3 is CASSSAGLGYEQYF. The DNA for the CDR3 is TGCGCCAGCAGTTCAGCAGGGCTGGGATACGAGCAGTACTTC.

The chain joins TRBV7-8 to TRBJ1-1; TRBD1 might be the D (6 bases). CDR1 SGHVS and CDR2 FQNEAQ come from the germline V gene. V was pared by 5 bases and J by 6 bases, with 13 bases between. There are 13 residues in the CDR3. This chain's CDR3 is CASSLIEGAEAFF. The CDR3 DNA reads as TGTGCCAGCAGCCTAATAGAGGGGGCTGAAGCTTTCTTT.

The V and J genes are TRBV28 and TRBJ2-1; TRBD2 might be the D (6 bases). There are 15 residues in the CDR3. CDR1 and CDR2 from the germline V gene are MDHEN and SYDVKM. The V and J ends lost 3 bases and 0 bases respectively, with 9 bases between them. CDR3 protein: CASSFGGGSYNEQFF. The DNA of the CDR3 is TGTGCCAGCAGTTTTGGGGGAGGCTCCTACAATGAGCAGTTCTTC.

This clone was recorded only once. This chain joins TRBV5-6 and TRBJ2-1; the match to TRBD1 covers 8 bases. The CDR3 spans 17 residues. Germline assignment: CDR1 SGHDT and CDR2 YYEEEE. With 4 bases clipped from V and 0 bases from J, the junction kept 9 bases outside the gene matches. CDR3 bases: TGTGCCAGCAGCCTTTCCGGACAGGGAAGCTCCTACAATGAGCAGTTCTTC. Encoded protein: CASSLSGQGSSYNEQFF.

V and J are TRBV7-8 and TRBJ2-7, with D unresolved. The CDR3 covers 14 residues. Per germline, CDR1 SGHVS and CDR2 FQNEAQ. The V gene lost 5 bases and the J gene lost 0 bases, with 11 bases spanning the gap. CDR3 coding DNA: TGTGCCAGCAGCCATGTCGGAAGCTCCTACGAGCAGTACTTC. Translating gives CASSHVGSSYEQYF. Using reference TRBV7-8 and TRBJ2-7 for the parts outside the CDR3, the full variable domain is GAGVSQSPRYKVAKRGQDVALRCDPISGHVSLFWYQQALGQGPEFLTYFQNEAQLDKSGLPSDRFFAERPEGSVSTLKIQRTQQEDSAVYLCASSHVGSSYEQYFGPGTRLTVT.

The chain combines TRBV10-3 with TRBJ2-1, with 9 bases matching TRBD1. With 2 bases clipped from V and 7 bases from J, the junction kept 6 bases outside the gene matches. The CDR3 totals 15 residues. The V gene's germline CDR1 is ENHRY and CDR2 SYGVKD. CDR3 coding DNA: TGTGCCATCAGTGAGGGCGGGACAGGGACAAATGAGCAGTTCTTC. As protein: CAISEGGTGTNEQFF.

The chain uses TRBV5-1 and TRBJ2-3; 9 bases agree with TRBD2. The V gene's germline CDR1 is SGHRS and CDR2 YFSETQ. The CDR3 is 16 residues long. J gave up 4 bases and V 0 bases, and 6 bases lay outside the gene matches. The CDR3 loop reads CASSLVPSGIPDTQYF. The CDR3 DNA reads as TGCGCCAGCAGCTTGGTTCCTAGCGGGATCCCAGATACGCAGTATTTT.

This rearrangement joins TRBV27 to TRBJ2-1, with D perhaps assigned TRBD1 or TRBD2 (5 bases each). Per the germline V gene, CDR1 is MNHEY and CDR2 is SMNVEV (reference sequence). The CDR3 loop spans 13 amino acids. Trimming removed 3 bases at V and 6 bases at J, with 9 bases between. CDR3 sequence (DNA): TGTGCCAGCAGTTTGGGGGATGGCAATGAGCAGTTCTTC. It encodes CASSLGDGNEQFF.

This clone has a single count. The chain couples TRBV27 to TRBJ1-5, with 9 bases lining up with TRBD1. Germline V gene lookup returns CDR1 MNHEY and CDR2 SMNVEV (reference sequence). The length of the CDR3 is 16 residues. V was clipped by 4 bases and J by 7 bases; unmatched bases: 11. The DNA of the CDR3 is TGTGCCAGCAGTTATAGAGGACAGGGGATCGGGCAGCCCCAGCATTTT. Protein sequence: CASSYRGQGIGQPQHF.

The CDR3 DNA follows: TGTGCCAGCAGTTACTCAGGGACAGATACGCAGTATTTT. Translating it yields CASSYSGTDTQYF. The chain employs TRBV6-5 and TRBJ2-3, with D hard to call. There are 13 residues in the CDR3. In germline, CDR1 is MNHEY, CDR2 SVGAGI. V was trimmed by 0 bases and J by 3 bases, leaving 4 bases between them.

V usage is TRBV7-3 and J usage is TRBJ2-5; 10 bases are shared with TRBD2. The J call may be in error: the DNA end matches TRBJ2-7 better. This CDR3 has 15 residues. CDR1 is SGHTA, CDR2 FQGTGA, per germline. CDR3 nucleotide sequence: TGTGCCAGCAGCCCCCTAGCGGGAGTATCCTACGAGCAGTACTTC. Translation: CASSPLAGVSYEQYF.

CDR3 sequence (DNA): TGTGCCAGCAGCTCTTATACAGATACGCAGTATTTT. Its translation: CASSSYTDTQYF. V is TRBV7-9 and J is TRBJ2-3; the D is unclear. The V and J ends lost 4 bases and 3 bases respectively, with 5 bases between them. CDR3 length: 12 residues. CDR1 is SEHNR, CDR2 FQNEAQ, per germline (reference sequence).

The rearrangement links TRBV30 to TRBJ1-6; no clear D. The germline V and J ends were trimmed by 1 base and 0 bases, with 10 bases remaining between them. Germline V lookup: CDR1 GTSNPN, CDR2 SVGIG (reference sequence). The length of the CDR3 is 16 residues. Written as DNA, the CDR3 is TGTGCCTGGAGTGAGCTACTCCGCTCCTATAATTCACCCCTCCACTTT. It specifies CAWSELLRSYNSPLHF.

In DNA, the CDR3 is TGTGCCAGCAGTGGACTGATTAACACCGGGGAGCTGTTTTTT. Its translation is CASSGLINTGELFF. This chain connects TRBV25-1 to TRBJ2-2; D is undetermined. Trimming removed 4 bases at V and 2 bases at J, with 8 bases between. CDR3 size: 14 residues. CDR1 and CDR2 (germline): MGHDK, SYGVNS.

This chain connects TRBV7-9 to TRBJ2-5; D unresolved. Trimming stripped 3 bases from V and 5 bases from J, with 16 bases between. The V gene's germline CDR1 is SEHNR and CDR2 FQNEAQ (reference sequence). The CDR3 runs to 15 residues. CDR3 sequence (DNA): TGTGCCAGCAGCTTTACCTTGGCGGCCGGGGAGACCCAGTACTTC. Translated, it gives CASSFTLAAGETQYF.

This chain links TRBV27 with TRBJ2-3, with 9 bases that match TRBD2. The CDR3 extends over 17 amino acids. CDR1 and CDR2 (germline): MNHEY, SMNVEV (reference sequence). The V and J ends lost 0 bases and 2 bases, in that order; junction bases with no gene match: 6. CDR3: CASSLSGRLADTDTQYF. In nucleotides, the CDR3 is TGTGCCAGCAGTTTATCGGGACGACTAGCGGACACAGATACGCAGTATTTT.